The 19 T cell receptor beta chains given below trace back to one sample, sequenced in a study of CD8 T cells in acute hepatitis C reinfection. Profiling relied on immunoSEQ multiplex PCR, and the TCRdb table lists in-frame clones only, not all of them. The sample consists of about 38,000 clones, 70% to 90% of them appearing once. Documented time point: naive CD8 control sorted from an acute-time-point sample. Sequences were obtained from naive CD8+ T cells from PBMCs. The receptors come from a woman under 30 who spontaneously cleared hepatitis C infection.

This clone was seen a handful of times. V is TRBV14 and J is TRBJ2-2, with 7 bases matching TRBD1. This CDR3 contains 13 residues. CDR1 and CDR2 (germline): SGHDN, FVKESK. The V and J ends lost 3 bases and 6 bases, in that order; junction bases with no gene match: 1. The CDR3 region is CASSHRGSGELFF. The CDR3, as DNA: TGTGCCAGCAGCCACAGGGGGTCCGGGGAGCTGTTTTTT. The entire variable domain, with the rest obtained from reference TRBV14 and TRBJ2-2, is as follows: EAGVTQFPSHSVIEKGQTVTLRCDPISGHDNLYWYRRVMGKEIKFLLHFVKESKQDESGMPNNRFLAERTGGTYSTLKVQPAELEDSGVYFCASSHRGSGELFFGEGSRLTVL.

The chain is built from TRBV19 and TRBJ1-5; the D gene is possibly TRBD1 (6 bases). Deletions cut 3 bases from V and 2 bases from J, with 11 bases between. Looked up from germline, CDR1 is LNHDA and CDR2 is SQIVND (reference sequence). CDR3 length equals 15 residues. The CDR3 loop reads CASSIRGGGNQPQHF. Written as DNA, the CDR3 is TGTGCCAGTAGTATCAGGGGAGGTGGCAATCAGCCCCAGCATTTT.

V is TRBV29-1 and J is TRBJ2-1; D gene ambiguous. Looked up from germline, CDR1 is SQVTM and CDR2 is ANQGSEA. V lost 3 bases, J lost 10 bases, and 16 bases lay in between. The CDR3 extends over 13 amino acids. CDR3 sequence reads: CSVERRVTKEQFF. The CDR3 DNA sequence: TGCAGCGTTGAGAGAAGGGTAACAAAGGAGCAGTTCTTC.

This chain links TRBV27 with TRBJ2-3; 7 bases fit TRBD2. CDR1 MNHEY and CDR2 SMNVEV come from the germline V gene (reference sequence). V shed 2 bases, J shed 6 bases, and the junction held 5 bases outside the gene matches. The CDR3 loop spans 14 amino acids. In nucleotides, the CDR3 is TGTGCCAGCAGTTTAGCGGGAGAAGTGGATACGCAGTATTTT. Encoded protein: CASSLAGEVDTQYF.

The chain employs TRBV9 and TRBJ2-7; 8 bases agree with TRBD1. Germline V gene lookup returns CDR1 SGDLS and CDR2 YYNGEE. The CDR3 contains 15 residues. Trimming cost V 3 bases and J 0 bases; bases outside gene matches: 5. CDR3 residues: CASSAGQGSSYEQYF. The DNA for the CDR3 is TGTGCCAGCAGCGCCGGACAGGGAAGCTCCTACGAGCAGTACTTC.

This clone was seen once. V is TRBV12-5 and J is TRBJ2-2; 8 nucleotides line up with TRBD1. J lost 3 bases, V lost 0 bases, and 9 bases had no gene match. Germline CDR1 LGHNT, CDR2 FRNRAP. The CDR3 length is 18 residues. CDR3 bases: TGTGCTAGTGGTTTGGTACTTCCGGACAGGGCTGACACCGGGGAGCTGTTTTTT. This gives the protein CASGLVLPDRADTGELFF.

The V and J genes are TRBV12-5 and TRBJ1-5; the D is unclear. Trimming removed 2 bases from V and 3 bases from J, with 2 bases in between. The CDR3 extends over 12 amino acids. Germline loops: CDR1 LGHNT, CDR2 FRNRAP. The CDR3 loop reads CASGLFNQPQHF. In nucleotides, the CDR3 is TGTGCTAGTGGTTTGTTCAATCAGCCCCAGCATTTT.

The rearrangement joins TRBV18 to TRBJ2-7; TRBD1 or TRBD2 may be the D gene (5 bases each). The V end was cut by 5 bases, the J end by 2 bases, with 13 bases between. Germline V gives CDR1 KGHSH, CDR2 LQKENI. The CDR3 covers 14 residues. The CDR3 loop reads CASSSGSGTYEQYF. The CDR3 DNA reads TGTGCCAGCTCATCAGGGTCCGGGACCTACGAGCAGTACTTC. Full variable domain (outside the CDR3, taken from reference TRBV18 and TRBJ2-7): NAGVMQNPRHLVRRRGQEARLRCSPMKGHSHVYWYRQLPEEGLKFMVYLQKENIIDESGMPKERFSAEFPKEGPSILRIQQVVRGDSAAYFCASSSGSGTYEQYFGPGTRLTVT.

The chain uses TRBV7-8 and TRBJ2-1, with 12 bases fitting TRBD2. Per germline, CDR1 SGHVS and CDR2 FQNEAQ. V trimming: 5 bases; J trimming: 0 bases; junction bases outside the gene matches: 17. The CDR3 runs 21 residues. CDR3 region: CASSRYLLAGGQKGSYNEQFF. CDR3 DNA: TGTGCCAGCAGCCGCTATCTCCTAGCGGGAGGGCAGAAGGGCTCCTACAATGAGCAGTTCTTC. The full variable domain, rest sourced from reference TRBV7-8 and TRBJ2-1, is GAGVSQSPRYKVAKRGQDVALRCDPISGHVSLFWYQQALGQGPEFLTYFQNEAQLDKSGLPSDRFFAERPEGSVSTLKIQRTQQEDSAVYLCASSRYLLAGGQKGSYNEQFFGPGTRLTVL.

The chain is built from TRBV15 and TRBJ2-7, with D unclear. Germline V gives CDR1 LNHNV, CDR2 YYDKDF (reference sequence). The CDR3 is 13 residues long. Trimming left V 5 bases short and J 6 bases short, with 14 bases between. In DNA, the CDR3 is TGTGCCACCAGCGACCGCCGGGTCCTCGAGCAGTACTTC. Its translation is CATSDRRVLEQYF.

The genes are TRBV19 and TRBJ2-7; D possibly matches TRBD1 or TRBD2 (5 bases each). The germline gives CDR1 LNHDA, CDR2 SQIVND (reference sequence). CDR3 length: 15 amino acids. The V gene lost 8 bases and the J gene lost 2 bases, with 19 bases spanning the gap. CDR3 amino acids: CASSKGDPGTYEQYF. CDR3 bases: TGTGCCAGTTCAAAAGGGGACCCCGGGACCTACGAGCAGTACTTC.

This chain joins TRBV27 and TRBJ1-2; D is perhaps TRBD1 (5 bases). This CDR3 comprises 14 residues. The germline V and J ends were trimmed by 2 bases and 2 bases, with 9 bases remaining between them. In germline, CDR1 is MNHEY, CDR2 SMNVEV (reference sequence). This CDR3 reads CASSLGRANYGYTF. The CDR3 DNA is TGTGCCAGCAGTTTAGGCAGGGCCAACTATGGCTACACCTTC.

This clone was observed once. This chain connects TRBV6-1 to TRBJ1-5; D perhaps matches TRBD1 (5 bases). CDR3 length: 15 residues. V lost 2 bases to trimming and J lost 5 bases, with 13 bases between them. Germline lookup yields CDR1 MNHNS and CDR2 SASEGT. The CDR3, as DNA: TGTGCCAGCAGTGAACTGGGACCGAGCGATCAGCCCCAGCATTTT. This sequence encodes CASSELGPSDQPQHF.

The genes are TRBV19 and TRBJ1-2; D is perhaps TRBD1 (5 bases). CDR3 length equals 15 residues. Germline V lookup: CDR1 LNHDA, CDR2 SQIVND (reference sequence). Trimming left V 5 bases short and J 3 bases short, with 16 bases between. CDR3 amino acids: CASSVTVLGDYGYTF. The CDR3 DNA reads as TGTGCCAGTAGTGTAACCGTACTGGGGGACTATGGCTACACCTTC.

The chain carries TRBV30 and TRBJ2-1; TRBD2 matches at 7 bases. Looked up from germline, CDR1 is GTSNPN and CDR2 is SVGIG (reference sequence). There are 16 residues in the CDR3. With 8 bases clipped from V and 3 bases from J, the junction kept 16 bases outside the gene matches. The CDR3 protein is CAARPLLAAYYNEQFF. The CDR3 region has the DNA TGTGCCGCAAGACCCCTTCTAGCGGCCTACTACAATGAGCAGTTCTTC.

This sequence joins TRBV4-2 and TRBJ2-5; D ambiguous. Deletions cut 0 bases from V and 5 bases from J, with 10 bases between. Germline values: CDR1 LGHNA, CDR2 YNFKEQ. The CDR3 consists of 14 residues. CDR3: CASSQEAAGETQYF. The CDR3 nucleotides are TGTGCCAGCAGCCAAGAGGCGGCCGGGGAGACCCAGTACTTC.

The chain combines TRBV7-9 with TRBJ2-7; 7 bases match TRBD1. Trimming removed 5 bases from V and 4 bases from J; junction bases left unmatched: 8. The germline gives CDR1 SEHNR, CDR2 FQNEAQ (reference sequence). This CDR3 is 14 amino acids long. CDR3 nucleotides: TGTGCCAGCAGCATCCGGGACAGCTCATACGAGCAGTACTTC. Its protein is CASSIRDSSYEQYF.

CDR3 sequence reads: CASSVADPYPTGELFF. The CDR3 nucleotides are TGTGCCAGCAGCGTAGCTGACCCATATCCCACCGGGGAGCTGTTTTTT. The rearrangement uses TRBV9 and TRBJ2-2, with D unresolved. CDR1 and CDR2 (germline): SGDLS, YYNGEE. V shed 0 bases and J shed 4 bases, with 13 bases lying between them. CDR3 length equals 16 residues.

The chain combines TRBV7-9 with TRBJ2-7; maybe TRBD1 (5 bases). The length of the CDR3 is 16 residues. V was cut by 5 bases and J by 2 bases, with 19 bases left in between. Germline loops: CDR1 SEHNR, CDR2 FQNEAQ (reference sequence). In DNA, the CDR3 is TGTGCCAGCAGCCCCACCCCAGGGTATGGTACCTACGAGCAGTACTTC. Translated: CASSPTPGYGTYEQYF.